This TCR beta chain was sequenced in a study of CD8+ T cells in alopecia areata. Study details: Severity among treated patients was scored by the percentage of scalp area affected.

About this clone: Its antigen is not known.

Treatment indicated: oral pan-JAK inhibitor, 5-10 mg twice daily. It was from alopecia areata patients that lesional scalp punch biopsies and peripheral blood were collected. CDR1 MNHEY and CDR2 SMNVEV come from the germline V gene (reference sequence). The V end lost 2 bases, the J end lost 1 base, and 9 bases lay between the germline ends. The CDR3 consists of 15 residues. cDNA serving as the sequencing template came from extracted, reverse transcribed RNA. The assay was immunoSEQ multiplex PCR, and TCRdb's table has in-frame clones only and misses some. This table holds about 180,000 clones, approximately 50% found once. General study findings and limits: Throughout tofacitinib, many expanded lesional clones continued to persist in scalp and blood.

This chain uses TRBV27 with TRBJ1-5, with D tentatively TRBD1 (6 bases). The sample in question was CD8+ T cells sorted from blood, obtained around week 54, from a patient treated with tofacitinib. This TCR came from a human donor with alopecia areata. In DNA form, the CDR3 reads TGTGCCAGCAGTTTAGGGCAGGGGAGCAATCAGCCCCAGCATTTT. This codes for CASSLGQGSNQPQHF.